These T cell receptor beta chains were read from a single sample in a study of T-cell memory formation after mild COVID-19. TCRdb processed the 5' RACE reads anew with MiXCR; each CDR3 protein has one entry. The sample comprises about 250,000 distinct CDR3 sequences, roughly 15% of which are singletons, and 3.5% rests with the top ten. The sample consisted of PBMCs or a T cell subset sorted from them (not recorded which). These receptors came from a man between 18 and 35 years old who had mild COVID-19 (a few samples of this study predate the infection). Cell type and time point are not known. The conserved cysteine and the conserved F or W are not part of the CDR3 here. The order of the fields is V gene, D gene, CDR3 length, J gene, CDR3 protein. A D gene is named only where the DNA matches it firmly.

>TRBV7-7|-|11|TRBJ2-2
ASSVSPTGELF
>TRBV20-1|TRBD2|14|TRBJ2-1
SALTLRGGARNEQF
>TRBV7-3|-|13|TRBJ2-2
ASSLSGGAAGELF
>TRBV27|-|11|TRBJ2-1
ASSSRHLGQQF
>TRBV4-3|-|13|TRBJ2-2
ASSQWAVITGELF
>TRBV20-1|TRBD2|17|TRBJ2-5
SARETGTSGGAYQETQY
>TRBV7-9|-|11|TRBJ2-6
ASSLAQANVLT
>TRBV5-1|TRBD1|14|TRBJ1-4
ASSWGTGATNEKLF
>TRBV6-5|TRBD1|12|TRBJ1-2
ASTRDSSDYGYT
>TRBV7-3|TRBD2|13|TRBJ2-1
ASSLRTSGPNEQF
>TRBV2|-|13|TRBJ1-3
ASSEEGTSGNTIY
>TRBV5-1|TRBD1|14|TRBJ2-2
ASRRGQALGTGELF
>TRBV7-2|TRBD1|13|TRBJ1-2
ASGETWEGAGSYT
>TRBV5-1|TRBD1|13|TRBJ1-1
ASSLTQGGNTEAF
>TRBV6-5|-|13|TRBJ2-1
ASSYGWEGLNEQF
>TRBV6-5|TRBD1|14|TRBJ1-6
ASSYLGTGGIKPLH
>TRBV20-1|-|11|TRBJ1-1
SARPQANTEAF
>TRBV3-1|-|11|TRBJ1-1
ASSQTGATEAF
>TRBV27|-|12|TRBJ1-1
ASSLKPGNTEAF
>TRBV9|TRBD2|13|TRBJ2-5
ASSSLGGGQETQY
>TRBV5-1|-|12|TRBJ2-6
ASSFNSGANVLT
>TRBV10-3|TRBD1|13|TRBJ1-6
AISGRTGGDSPLH
>TRBV12-3/TRBV12-4|-|14|TRBJ1-6
ASSMGSASYNSPLH
>TRBV12-3/TRBV12-4|-|11|TRBJ1-1
ASIQGGGQRAF
>TRBV7-2|-|12|TRBJ2-7
ASSLFSGGHEQY
>TRBV20-1|TRBD1|13|TRBJ1-2
SASLLGQGNYGYT
>TRBV7-8|-|11|TRBJ2-5
ASSSRLKETQY
>TRBV20-1|-|12|TRBJ2-5
SAIDPTVQETQY
>TRBV11-2|-|11|TRBJ2-1
ASCHDERNEQF
>TRBV5-1|TRBD1|13|TRBJ2-1
ASSGGTGGYNEQF
>TRBV3-1|-|13|TRBJ1-5
ASSQDTQPNQPQH
>TRBV5-1|-|13|TRBJ2-3
ASSSSRVSTDTQY
>TRBV7-2|-|10|TRBJ2-1
ASSLEPHREF
>TRBV10-3|-|12|TRBJ2-5
AITETGEGETQY
>TRBV5-1|-|12|TRBJ2-5
ASSLVGPGETQY
>TRBV12-3/TRBV12-4|TRBD2|13|TRBJ2-3
ASVSGGFRTDTQY
>TRBV28|-|12|TRBJ2-3
ASSLGHRTDTQY
>TRBV3-1|-|11|TRBJ2-1
ASSPRTGNEQF
>TRBV2|TRBD1|13|TRBJ2-1
ASSEARTGGDEQF
>TRBV20-1|-|11|TRBJ1-3
SARTGSGNTIY
>TRBV4-1|-|10|TRBJ2-3
ASSQYQGFKY
>TRBV4-2|-|14|TRBJ2-1
ASSQSTGRSYNEQF
>TRBV28|-|13|TRBJ2-3
ASSDQGSSTDTQY
>TRBV7-8|-|12|TRBJ1-1
ASSGAAGTTLAF
>TRBV9|-|12|TRBJ2-3
ASSPSSGVDTQY
>TRBV3-1|TRBD1|10|TRBJ2-3
ASSYDRGTQY
>TRBV2|-|12|TRBJ1-1
ASSVLHRDTEAF
>TRBV9|-|12|TRBJ2-3
ASSVAFGTDTQY
>TRBV4-2|TRBD2|14|TRBJ2-3
ASSQASSGPTDTQY
>TRBV14|TRBD1|13|TRBJ1-1
ASSQLGTGITEAF
>TRBV27|-|10|TRBJ2-2
ASRPGPGELF
>TRBV20-1|TRBD1|12|TRBJ2-3
SARQGKGSNTQY
>TRBV2|-|9|TRBJ1-4
ASTGYEKLF
>TRBV12-3/TRBV12-4|-|11|TRBJ2-3
ASGGRSTDTQY
>TRBV5-1|-|11|TRBJ2-5
ASSSGPDGTQY
>TRBV29-1|TRBD1|12|TRBJ2-5
SVEGQGAQETQY
>TRBV6-5|TRBD1|15|TRBJ2-7
ASSYSRGGQGANEQY
>TRBV7-2|TRBD2|14|TRBJ2-1
ASSAPGLAGGREQF